This TCR beta chain was found in a study of CD4 T cells in relation to SARS-CoV-2 and coronaviruses. Whole-study context: No peptide or an HIV-1 Nef peptide pool served as negative control.

The length of the CDR3 is 15 residues. The V gene lost 0 bases and the J gene lost 1 base, with 11 bases spanning the gap. The germline V gene has CDR1 SGHRS and CDR2 YFSETQ. CD4+ T cells from unexposed donors were obtained before the COVID-19 pandemic (2011-2018). CD4+ T cells were isolated from the cells after 10 days of culture. Cells permitting, SARS-CoV-2 S/N and four cold-coronavirus spikes were tested on unexposed-donor CD4+ T cells. As to this clone: Its antigen is still unknown.

Study-level findings and limits: Crossreactivity was assessed only for spike protein, not other viral proteins.

Data came from immunoSEQ multiplex PCR; TCRdb stores just in-frame clones and leaves some out. The sample has some 16,000 clones, about 80% seen once. The receptor was isolated from a human donor in good health. Material: CD4+ T cells from PBMCs, cultured in vitro. This chain uses TRBV5-1 with TRBJ2-7, with D possibly being TRBD2 (5 bases). The CDR3 bases are TGCGCCAGCAGCTTGGAGAAGGCGGGTTCCTACGAGCAGTACTTC. This translates into CASSLEKAGSYEQYF.